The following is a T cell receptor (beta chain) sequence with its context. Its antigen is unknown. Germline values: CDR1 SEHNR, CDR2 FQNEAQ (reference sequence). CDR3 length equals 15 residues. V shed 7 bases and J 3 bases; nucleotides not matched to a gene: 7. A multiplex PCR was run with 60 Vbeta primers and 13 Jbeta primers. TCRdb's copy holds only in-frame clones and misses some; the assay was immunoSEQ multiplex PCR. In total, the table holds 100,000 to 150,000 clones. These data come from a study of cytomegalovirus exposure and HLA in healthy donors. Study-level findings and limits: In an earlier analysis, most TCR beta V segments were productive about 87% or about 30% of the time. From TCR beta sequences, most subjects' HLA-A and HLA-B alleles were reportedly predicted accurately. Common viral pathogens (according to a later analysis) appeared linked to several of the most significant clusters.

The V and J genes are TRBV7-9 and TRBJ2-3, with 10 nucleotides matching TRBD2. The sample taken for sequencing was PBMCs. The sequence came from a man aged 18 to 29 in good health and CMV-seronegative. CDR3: CASTTGLAQTDTQYF. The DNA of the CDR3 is TGTGCCAGCACCACGGGACTAGCGCAGACAGATACGCAGTATTTT.